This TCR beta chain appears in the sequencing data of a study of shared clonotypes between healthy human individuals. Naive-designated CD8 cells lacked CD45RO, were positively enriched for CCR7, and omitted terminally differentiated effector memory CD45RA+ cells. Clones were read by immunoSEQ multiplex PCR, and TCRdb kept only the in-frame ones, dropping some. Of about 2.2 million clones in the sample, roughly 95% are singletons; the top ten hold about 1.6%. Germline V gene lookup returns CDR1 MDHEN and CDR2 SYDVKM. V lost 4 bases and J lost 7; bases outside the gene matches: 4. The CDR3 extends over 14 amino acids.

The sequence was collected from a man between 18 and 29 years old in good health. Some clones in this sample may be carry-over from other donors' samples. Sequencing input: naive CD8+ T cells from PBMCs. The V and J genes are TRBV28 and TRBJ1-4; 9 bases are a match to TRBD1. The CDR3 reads CASSYRGRIEKLFF. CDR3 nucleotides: TGTGCCAGCAGTTACAGGGGGCGCATTGAAAAACTGTTTTTT.